Listed below are T cell receptor beta chains from one sample, sequenced in a study of shared clonotypes between healthy human individuals. The protocol was immunoSEQ multiplex PCR, while the TCRdb copy is restricted to in-frame clones and leaves out a portion. The repertoire consists of about 2.3 million clones, with approximately 93% occurring once and the leading ten covering about 0.41%. Material: naive CD4+ T cells from PBMCs. The source of these receptors is a man aged 18 to 35 in good health. Some clones in this sample may be carry-over from other donors' samples. Each CDR3 is given with its conserved first and last residue. The order of the fields is J gene, D gene, V gene, CDR3 protein, CDR3 DNA. D genes are given only for firm matches.

j_call: TRBJ1-3; d_call: NA; v_call: TRBV6-1; cdr3_aa: CASSMDISGNTIYF; cdr3_nt: TGTGCCAGCAGTATGGACATCTCTGGAAACACCATATATTTT
j_call: TRBJ1-1; d_call: NA; v_call: TRBV28; cdr3_aa: CASSLRTPTQNTEAFF; cdr3_nt: TGTGCCAGCAGTCTGAGAACACCGACCCAGAACACTGAAGCTTTCTTT
j_call: TRBJ2-1; d_call: NA; v_call: TRBV11-2; cdr3_aa: CASSSLLTDHEQFF; cdr3_nt: TGTGCCAGCAGCTCCCTCCTGACAGACCATGAGCAGTTCTTC
j_call: TRBJ1-1; d_call: NA; v_call: TRBV7-9; cdr3_aa: CASSLEKGYTEAFF; cdr3_nt: TGTGCCAGCAGCTTAGAAAAGGGATACACTGAAGCTTTCTTT
j_call: TRBJ2-5; d_call: NA; v_call: TRBV9; cdr3_aa: CASSVDPGTRETQYF; cdr3_nt: TGTGCCAGCAGCGTGGACCCCGGGACAAGAGAGACCCAGTACTTC
j_call: TRBJ1-1; d_call: NA; v_call: TRBV5-4; cdr3_aa: CASSLQGQNTEAFF; cdr3_nt: TGTGCCAGCAGCTTGCAGGGTCAGAACACTGAAGCTTTCTTT
j_call: TRBJ1-2; d_call: TRBD1; v_call: TRBV2; cdr3_aa: CASRTGGASGYTF; cdr3_nt: TGTGCCAGCAGAACAGGGGGCGCGTCCGGCTACACCTTC
j_call: TRBJ1-6; d_call: NA; v_call: TRBV11-2; cdr3_aa: CASSHLSSPLHF; cdr3_nt: TGTGCCAGCAGCCATCTGTCTTCACCCCTCCACTTT
j_call: TRBJ2-3; d_call: NA; v_call: TRBV25-1; cdr3_aa: CASSDSRGTDTQYF; cdr3_nt: TGTGCCAGCAGTGATTCCAGGGGCACAGATACGCAGTATTTT
j_call: TRBJ2-7; d_call: NA; v_call: TRBV9; cdr3_aa: CASSVGRVNYEQYF; cdr3_nt: TGTGCCAGCAGCGTAGGGAGAGTTAATTACGAGCAGTACTTC
j_call: TRBJ2-2; d_call: TRBD1; v_call: TRBV6-1; cdr3_aa: CASSEMTGRTGELFF; cdr3_nt: TGTGCCAGCAGTGAGATGACAGGGCGGACCGGGGAGCTGTTTTTT
j_call: TRBJ2-3; d_call: NA; v_call: TRBV10-1; cdr3_aa: CASSESGGPGFTQYF; cdr3_nt: TGCGCCAGCAGTGAGTCGGGGGGACCCGGTTTTACGCAGTATTTT
j_call: TRBJ2-7; d_call: NA; v_call: TRBV5-1; cdr3_aa: CASSLVQGGYEQYF; cdr3_nt: TGCGCCAGCAGCTTGGTACAGGGTGGCTACGAGCAGTACTTC